The sequence of this TCR beta chain was determined in a study of shared clonotypes between healthy human individuals. TCRdb keeps only in-frame clones here, not all; method: immunoSEQ multiplex PCR. The sample comprises over a million clones, more than 75% of which are singletons, and roughly 0.65% rests with the top ten. The CDR3 is 15 amino acids. The chain carries TRBV12-1 and TRBJ2-7; the DNA was not compared with TRBD2, the D call given in the table. TRBV12-1 is flagged as a pseudogene. This receptor was identified in a man aged 18 to 29 in good health. Some clones in this sample may be carry-over from other donors' samples. Material: memory CD4+ T cells from PBMCs. Subset reported: CD45RA-negative fraction. The chain's CDR3 is CASSVGWGDPYEQYF. DNA for the CDR3: TGTGCCAGCAGCGTGGGGTGGGGGGACCCCTACGAGCAGTACTTC.